This passage covers 16 T cell receptor beta chains from one sample sequenced in a study of shared clonotypes between healthy human individuals. Profiled with immunoSEQ multiplex PCR; TCRdb holds only in-frame clones, not every one. The data show under 600,000 clones, with over 60% seen just once and around 12% held by the top ten. Sequenced input: PBMCs. These receptors all stem from a woman between 40 and 55 years old in good health. Some clones in this sample may be carry-over from other donors' samples.

This chain links TRBV18 with TRBJ1-5; D gene unclear. The CDR3 runs to 14 residues. Trimming cost V 2 bases and J 6 bases, with 11 bases left between them. From germline, CDR1 is KGHSH and CDR2 LQKENI. For the CDR3, the DNA is TGTGCCAGCTCACCAGCCGGGGTGGGTCAGCCCCAGCATTTT. This codes for CASSPAGVGQPQHF.

The rearrangement joins TRBV28 to TRBJ2-1; tentatively, D is TRBD1 or TRBD2 (7 bases each). V shed 7 bases and J shed 8 bases, with 21 bases lying between them. CDR3 length: 15 amino acids. Germline CDR1 and CDR2: MDHEN and SYDVKM. The CDR3 loop reads CASMSSGAGGYEQFF. CDR3 DNA: TGTGCCAGCATGTCGAGCGGGGCAGGGGGGTATGAGCAGTTCTTC.

As regards this clone: This same CDR3 is encoded by further DNA sequences in the sample. V gene TRBV7-9 combines with J gene TRBJ2-1, with 9 bases identical to TRBD2. Germline assignment: CDR1 SEHNR and CDR2 FQNEAQ (reference sequence). The J segment lost 0 bases and the V segment lost 5 bases, leaving 5 bases of the junction unmatched. This CDR3 has 16 residues. CDR3 protein: CASSPLSGSSYNEQFF. The CDR3 coding sequence is TGTGCCAGCAGCCCTCTTAGCGGGAGCTCCTACAATGAGCAGTTCTTC.

The V call is TRBV5-1, the J call TRBJ2-4, with 10 positions matching TRBD1. Germline V CDR1 and CDR2: SGHRS, YFSETQ. After removal of 4 bases from V and 7 bases from J, the junction contained 8 bases not matched to a gene. The CDR3 runs to 15 residues. DNA for the CDR3: TGCGCCAGCAGCCGTGCCGGGACAGGGGCCAACATTCAGTACTTC. This sequence encodes CASSRAGTGANIQYF.

Regarding this clone: This CDR3 is also generated by other DNA sequences in the sample. The chain combines TRBV28 with TRBJ1-5, with 8 positions matching TRBD1. The V segment lost 2 bases and the J segment 0 bases; nucleotides outside the gene matches: 3. Germline CDR1 reads MDHEN; CDR2 reads SYDVKM. This CDR3 comprises 16 residues. CDR3 sequence (DNA): TGTGCCAGCAGTTTAGGGACAGGTTATAGCAATCAGCCCCAGCATTTT. Translated: CASSLGTGYSNQPQHF.

This rearrangement joins TRBV7-3 to TRBJ2-2; D possibly corresponds to TRBD1 (6 bases). Germline V gives CDR1 SGHTA, CDR2 FQGTGA. CDR3 size: 13 residues. Trimming removed 4 bases at V and 6 bases at J, with 9 bases between. The CDR3 loop is CASSWTVSGELFF. The DNA for the CDR3 is TGTGCCAGCAGCTGGACAGTGTCCGGGGAGCTGTTTTTT.

The chain couples TRBV21-1 to TRBJ2-7; the DNA was not compared with TRBD1, the D call given in the table. TRBV21-1 is flagged as a pseudogene. This CDR3 is 14 amino acids long. CDR3 amino acids: CASSSGTVPYEQYF. CDR3 coding DNA: TGTGCCAGCAGCTCCGGGACAGTTCCCTACGAGCAGTACTTC.

The chain has TRBV2 and TRBJ1-5; D is unclear. This CDR3 is built from 14 residues. The V end lost 7 bases, the J end lost 5 bases, and 15 bases lay between the germline ends. Germline loops: CDR1 SNHLY, CDR2 FYNNEI. The CDR3 DNA follows: TGTGCCAGCACCCTTCAGGTTGCTGATCAGCCCCAGCATTTT. Its translation is CASTLQVADQPQHF.

The V gene is TRBV19, the J gene TRBJ1-1; D remains unclear. The V and J ends lost 3 bases and 4 bases respectively, with 12 bases between them. The CDR3 is 14 amino acids. Germline CDR1 is LNHDA and CDR2 is SQIVND (reference sequence). The CDR3 is CASSIPNPVTEAFF. The CDR3 region has the DNA TGTGCCAGTAGTATCCCGAACCCCGTCACTGAAGCTTTCTTT.

The V and J genes are TRBV19 and TRBJ1-4; possibly TRBD1 for D (5 bases). Trimming stripped 1 base from V and 15 bases from J, with 15 bases between. The CDR3 extends over 13 amino acids. Germline V gene lookup returns CDR1 LNHDA and CDR2 SQIVND (reference sequence). The CDR3 region is CASSIGGNRKVFF. The CDR3 DNA follows: TGTGCCAGTAGTATAGGGGGCAACCGGAAGGTGTTTTTT. Full variable domain (rest looked up from reference TRBV19 and TRBJ1-4): DGGITQSPKYLFRKEGQNVTLSCEQNLNHDAMYWYRQDPGQGLRLIYYSQIVNDFQKGDIAEGYSVSREKKESFPLTVTSAQKNPTAFYLCASSIGGNRKVFFGSGTQLSVL.

The gene calls are TRBV5-1 and TRBJ2-1; no reliable D call. V was cut by 0 bases and J by 4 bases, with 8 bases left in between. The CDR3 has 14 residues. Germline V lookup: CDR1 SGHRS, CDR2 YFSETQ. In DNA, the CDR3 is TGCGCCAGCAGCTTGGAAGTGACGTACAATGAGCAGTTCTTC. Translation gives CASSLEVTYNEQFF.

This sequence joins TRBV11-2 and TRBJ1-1; D uncertain. This CDR3 contains 15 residues. CDR1 and CDR2 (germline): SGHAT, FQNNGV. The ends were cut back, 2 bases at V and 0 bases at J, with 10 bases in the middle. The CDR3: CASSLLFGMNTEAFF. Written as DNA, the CDR3 is TGTGCCAGCAGCTTATTGTTCGGGATGAACACTGAAGCTTTCTTT.

This clone was picked up many times. This chain links TRBV6-4 with TRBJ2-3; TRBD2 agrees at 10 bases. The V gene's germline CDR1 is MRHNA and CDR2 SNTAGT. The CDR3 totals 15 residues. V gave up 5 bases and J gave up 5 bases; unmatched junction bases: 7. The CDR3 loop reads CASSPTSGTIDTQYF. CDR3 DNA: TGTGCCAGCAGTCCAACTAGCGGGACCATAGATACGCAGTATTTT.

The chain combines TRBV14 with TRBJ2-5, with 8 bases fitting TRBD2. With 2 bases clipped from V and 4 bases from J, the junction kept 6 bases outside the gene matches. In germline, CDR1 is SGHDN, CDR2 FVKESK. This CDR3 has 15 amino acids. The CDR3 sequence: CASSQTTSGRETQYF. CDR3 in DNA: TGTGCCAGCAGCCAAACGACAAGCGGGAGAGAGACCCAGTACTTC. Full variable domain (outside the CDR3, taken from reference TRBV14 and TRBJ2-5): EAGVTQFPSHSVIEKGQTVTLRCDPISGHDNLYWYRRVMGKEIKFLLHFVKESKQDESGMPNNRFLAERTGGTYSTLKVQPAELEDSGVYFCASSQTTSGRETQYFGPGTRLLVL.

The chain combines TRBV4-1 with TRBJ2-5, with D possibly TRBD1 on 6 matching bases. CDR1 and CDR2 (germline): MGHRA, YSYEKL. V was shortened by 4 bases and J by 3 bases, with 15 bases between the two germline ends. CDR3 length: 15 amino acids. This CDR3 is CASSLLGTSEETQYF. CDR3 bases: TGCGCCAGCAGCCTCCTAGGGACATCTGAAGAGACCCAGTACTTC.

V gene TRBV18 combines with J gene TRBJ1-1, with 8 bases matching TRBD1. Germline V gene sequence: CDR1 KGHSH, CDR2 LQKENI. After removal of 3 bases from V and 5 bases from J, the junction contained 5 bases not matched to a gene. This CDR3 comprises 14 residues. The CDR3 region is CASSPDRVGTEAFF. The CDR3 DNA reads TGTGCCAGCTCACCGGACAGGGTCGGAACTGAAGCTTTCTTT.